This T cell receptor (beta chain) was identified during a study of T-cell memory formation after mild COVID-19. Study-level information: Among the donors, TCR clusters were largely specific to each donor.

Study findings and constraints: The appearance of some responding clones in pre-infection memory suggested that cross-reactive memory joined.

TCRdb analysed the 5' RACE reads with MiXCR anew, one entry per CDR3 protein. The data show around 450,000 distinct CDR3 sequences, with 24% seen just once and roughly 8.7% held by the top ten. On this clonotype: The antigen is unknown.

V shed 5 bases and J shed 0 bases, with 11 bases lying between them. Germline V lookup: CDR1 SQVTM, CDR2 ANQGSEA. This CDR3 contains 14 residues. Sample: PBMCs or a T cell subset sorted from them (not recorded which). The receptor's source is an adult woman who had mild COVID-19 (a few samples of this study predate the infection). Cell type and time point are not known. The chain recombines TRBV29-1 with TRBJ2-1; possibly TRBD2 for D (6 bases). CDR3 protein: CSVPRGFSYNEQFF. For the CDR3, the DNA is TGCAGCGTTCCCCGGGGGTTCTCCTACAATGAGCAGTTCTTC.